One and the same sample provided the 14 T cell receptor beta chains below, sequenced in a study of molecular identifiers for immune sequencing clone quantification. TCRdb analysed the PCR reads with MiXCR anew, one entry per CDR3 protein. The table has some 65,000 distinct CDR3 sequences, roughly 18% seen once. Material for sequencing was naive CD8+ T cells from blood, with Jurkat cell RNA spiked in. Subset noted: FACS-sorted CD8+CD4-CCR7+CD45RA+ naive T cells. The receptors here all came from a human donor in good health. Some libraries in this study had Jurkat cell RNA spiked in.

This chain links TRBV13 with TRBJ2-7; TRBD1 aligns across 8 bases. The CDR3 sequence is 15 residues long. Germline CDR1 PRHDT, CDR2 FYEKMQ (reference sequence). The junction had 11 bases not matched to a gene; V was cut back by 5 bases and J by 5 bases. The CDR3 here is CASSLISTGADEQYF. The CDR3 DNA reads as TGTGCCAGCAGCCTAATCTCGACAGGGGCTGACGAGCAGTACTTC.

Regarding this clonotype: Sequence at one end of the junction differs from germline and may be a read error. CDR3 loop: CASSEEGAHYEKYF. DNA for the CDR3: TGTGCCAGCAGTGAGGAGGGGGCCCACTACGAGAAGTACTTC. V usage is TRBV25-1 and J usage is TRBJ2-7; D might be TRBD1 (7 bases). The CDR3 contains 14 residues. Germline V gene sequence: CDR1 MGHDK, CDR2 SYGVNS.

A remark on this clonotype: A much larger clonotype is one base distant, so this may be a read error. The chain joins TRBV6-2 or TRBV6-3 to TRBJ2-1; 11 bases align to TRBD2. With 6 bases clipped from V and 8 bases from J, the junction kept 9 bases outside the gene matches. This CDR3 spans 15 amino acids. CDR1 and CDR2 from the germline V gene are MNHEY and SVGEGT. The CDR3 reads CASSLSGRGYDEQFF. CDR3 bases: TGTGCCAGCAGCCTTAGCGGGAGGGGGTACGATGAGCAGTTCTTC.

This clonotype was counted at least ten times. The chain carries TRBV6-6 and TRBJ2-1; a possible D gene is TRBD2 (6 bases). Trimming stripped 5 bases from V and 9 bases from J, with 14 bases between. Germline V CDR1 and CDR2: MNHNY, SVGAGI (reference sequence). CDR3 length equals 13 residues. The CDR3 nucleotides are TGTGCCAGCAGTCCTGGGGGGTCGGGTGAGCAGTTCTTC. Protein product: CASSPGGSGEQFF.

This rearrangement joins TRBV20-1 to TRBJ1-2; TRBD1 matches at 7 bases. The germline gives CDR1 DFQATT, CDR2 SNEGSKA (reference sequence). The CDR3 runs to 14 residues. J gave up 7 bases and V 4 bases, and 12 bases lay outside the gene matches. The CDR3 spells CSAKNDRELGGYTF. In nucleotides, the CDR3 is TGCAGTGCTAAAAATGACAGGGAGTTGGGTGGCTACACCTTC.

There are many counts of this clonotype. The genes are TRBV7-6 and TRBJ2-1; no reliable D call. Germline-derived CDR1 and CDR2 are SGHVS and FNYEAQ. V dropped 0 bases and J dropped 8 bases, with 23 bases sitting between them. This CDR3 contains 18 residues. The CDR3, as DNA: TGTGCCAGCAGCTTAGCTGGAGTCTGGAGTGGCATCCCCGATGAGCAGTTCTTC. Translated: CASSLAGVWSGIPDEQFF.

This clonotype was seen many times. The V and J genes are TRBV7-6 and TRBJ2-7; TRBD1 matches at 8 bases. This CDR3 contains 15 residues. The trim removed 2 bases at V and 2 bases at J, leaving 5 bases unmatched. Germline V gene data show CDR1 as SGHVS and CDR2 as FNYEAQ. The CDR3 DNA reads as TGTGCCAGCAGCTTATTAGGGACAGGTACCTACGAGCAGTACTTC. Amino acids: CASSLLGTGTYEQYF. Variable domain in full (rest from reference TRBV7-6 and TRBJ2-7): GAGVSQSPRYKVTKRGQDVALRCDPISGHVSLYWYRQALGQGPEFLTYFNYEAQQDKSGLPNDRFSAERPEGSISTLTIQRTEQRDSAMYRCASSLLGTGTYEQYFGPGTRLTVT.

Ten or more counts support this clonotype. The rearrangement uses TRBV7-6 and TRBJ1-1; a weak D match, TRBD1 (5 bases). V gave up 8 bases and J gave up 1 base, with 11 bases separating them. The CDR3 has 13 residues. The germline V gene encodes CDR1 SGHVS and CDR2 FNYEAQ. CDR3 sequence (DNA): TGTGCCAGCGGAGAGGGGACGAACACTGAAGCTTTCTTT. The encoded protein is CASGEGTNTEAFF.

J is TRBJ2-1 and V is TRBV7-6; 8 bases are a match to TRBD2. J lost 0 bases, V lost 5 bases, and 6 bases had no gene match. Per the germline V gene, CDR1 is SGHVS and CDR2 is FNYEAQ. CDR3 length: 16 residues. DNA for the CDR3: TGTGCCAGCAGCCACTGGAGCGGGAGCTCCTACAATGAGCAGTTCTTC. Encoded protein: CASSHWSGSSYNEQFF.

This clonotype occurred many times. Here the CDR3 reads CASSQVFGSTDTQYF. The CDR3 nucleotides are TGCGCCAGCAGCCAAGTGTTCGGTAGCACAGATACGCAGTATTTT. This chain connects TRBV4-1 to TRBJ2-3; no firm D call. Germline CDR1 MGHRA, CDR2 YSYEKL. V lost 1 base and J lost 0, with 8 bases in between. The CDR3 is 15 amino acids.

The rearrangement links TRBV6-5 to TRBJ2-7; D is possibly TRBD1 (5 bases). The CDR3 loop spans 15 amino acids. V lost 5 bases and J 9 bases, leaving 23 bases between the germline ends. From germline, CDR1 is MNHEY and CDR2 SVGAGI. The CDR3: CASSQGPRALQAQYF. The CDR3, as DNA: TGTGCCAGCAGTCAAGGTCCCAGGGCCCTTCAGGCGCAGTACTTC.

There are many counts of this clonotype. This chain links TRBV23-1 with TRBJ2-7, with 7 bases lining up with TRBD2. TRBV23-1 falls under the ORF class, with uncertain function. This CDR3 spans 16 amino acids. The V gene end was trimmed by 2 bases and the J gene end by 2 bases; junction bases not matched to a gene: 9. DNA for the CDR3: TGCGCCAGCAGTCAAATCGGCGGGAGAACAACCTACGAGCAGTACTTC. Protein sequence: CASSQIGGRTTYEQYF.

This clonotype was observed at least ten times. The rearrangement links TRBV6-1 to TRBJ2-7; 8 positions match TRBD1. CDR1 and CDR2 (germline): MNHNS, SASEGT. The ends lost 1 base at V and 4 bases at J; junction bases unmatched: 9. CDR3 length: 16 residues. CDR3 region: CASSEGPTGVGYEQYF. The CDR3 coding sequence is TGTGCCAGCAGTGAAGGTCCGACAGGGGTTGGATACGAGCAGTACTTC.

Ten or more counts support this clonotype. The chain joins TRBV4-3 to TRBJ1-1; the D is unclear. CDR1 is LGHNA, CDR2 YSLEER, per germline. The CDR3 is 14 amino acids. Trimming shortened V by 0 bases and J by 1 base, and 6 bases separated the two germline ends. The CDR3: CASSQDPGNTEAFF. The CDR3 DNA reads as TGCGCCAGCAGCCAAGATCCCGGGAACACTGAAGCTTTCTTT.